A single sample is the source of the 22 T cell receptor beta chains below, sequenced in a study (dated by TCRdb to 2013 to 2016). Library preparation was by 5' RACE. For sequencing, an Illumina MiSeq was employed. TCRdb trimmed public reads at Q25 via fastp, called clones via MiXCR and kept in-frame beta chains. Each entry merges the rows of one CDR3 protein and shows their most common DNA and genes. The sample has under 45,000 distinct CDR3 sequences on record, approximately 30% of them singletons. The ten largest clones add up to about 3.8% of the sample. Sequencing was performed on tumor-infiltrating memory CD4+ T cells sorted from the breast tumor. What the cell subset or site label conveys for this sample: memory CD4+ T cells, CD4+CD45RO+CD25-. The receptors here all came from a female donor with breast cancer.

The chain is built from TRBV5-1 and TRBJ2-7; 11 bases fit TRBD1. The trim removed 4 bases at V and 0 bases at J, leaving 6 bases unmatched. In germline, CDR1 is SGHRS, CDR2 YFSETQ. The CDR3 has 16 residues. CDR3 in amino acids: CASSPGTGGTSYEQYF. The CDR3 nucleotides are TGCGCCAGCAGCCCAGGGACAGGGGGAACCTCCTACGAGCAGTACTTC. Based on the CDR3 plus reference TRBV5-1 and TRBJ2-7, the full variable domain is KAGVTQTPRYLIKTRGQQVTLSCSPISGHRSVSWYQQTPGQGLQFLFEYFSETQRNKGNFPGRFSGRQFSNSRSEMNVSTLELGDSALYLCASSPGTGGTSYEQYFGPGTRLTVT.

The rearrangement joins TRBV9 to TRBJ2-7; D call uncertain. This CDR3 has 13 residues. The V end was cut by 0 bases, the J end by 5 bases, with 9 bases between. Germline lookup yields CDR1 SGDLS and CDR2 YYNGEE. The CDR3 DNA reads as TGTGCCAGCAGCGTAGAGGCGGTCGACGAGCAGTACTTC. As protein: CASSVEAVDEQYF. Full variable domain (remainder filled in from reference TRBV9 and TRBJ2-7): DSGVTQTPKHLITATGQRVTLRCSPRSGDLSVYWYQQSLDQGLQFLIQYYNGEERAKGNILERFSAQQFPDLHSELNLSSLELGDSALYFCASSVEAVDEQYFGPGTRLTVT.

This clonotype was seen a handful of times. The chain carries TRBV7-9 and TRBJ1-2; D remains ambiguous. Germline lookup yields CDR1 SEHNR and CDR2 FQNEAQ (reference sequence). The CDR3 contains 13 residues. V lost 1 base and J 3 bases, leaving 6 bases between the germline ends. In DNA, the CDR3 is TGTGCCAGCAGCTTAGACACTTACTATGGCTACACCTTC. This translates into CASSLDTYYGYTF. The whole variable domain, filled in from reference TRBV7-9 and TRBJ1-2, reads DTGVSQNPRHKITKRGQNVTFRCDPISEHNRLYWYRQTLGQGPEFLTYFQNEAQLEKSRLLSDRFSAERPKGSFSTLEIQRTEQGDSAMYLCASSLDTYYGYTFGSGTRLTVV.

This CDR3 reads CASTPGANVLTF. The DNA for the CDR3 is TGTGCCAGTACGCCCGGGGCCAACGTCCTGACTTTC. The rearrangement joins TRBV7-9 to TRBJ2-6; no clear D gene. V lost 9 bases to trimming and J lost 4 bases, with 7 bases between them. Germline CDR1 is SEHNR and CDR2 is FQNEAQ (reference sequence). The CDR3 has 12 amino acids.

This clonotype was observed many times. V is TRBV7-3 and J is TRBJ2-1, with 7 bases aligning to TRBD1. The CDR3 length is 13 residues. Trimming cost V 4 bases and J 6 bases; bases outside gene matches: 3. Germline V gives CDR1 SGHTA, CDR2 FQGTGA. In DNA form, the CDR3 reads TGTGCCAGCAGCTCCCCAGGGGGCAATGAGCAGTTCTTC. As protein: CASSSPGGNEQFF.

This clonotype was counted a few times. V and J are TRBV4-2 and TRBJ2-2; D unclear. V lost 0 bases to trimming and J lost 1 base, with 3 bases between them. The germline V gene encodes CDR1 LGHNA and CDR2 YNFKEQ. This CDR3 has 14 residues. The DNA of the CDR3 is TGTGCCAGCAGCCAAGACGGGAACACCGGGGAGCTGTTTTTT. Residues: CASSQDGNTGELFF.

In its sample, this clonotype was seen many times. This chain joins TRBV7-9 and TRBJ2-5, with no clear D. Trimming removed 5 bases from V and 3 bases from J, with 13 bases in between. This CDR3 is built from 14 residues. In germline, CDR1 is SEHNR, CDR2 FQNEAQ (reference sequence). DNA for the CDR3: TGTGCCAGCAGCGTAATACCTAGGGAAGAGACCCAGTACTTC. Residues: CASSVIPREETQYF.

In its sample, this clonotype was seen a few times. This chain links TRBV5-4 with TRBJ1-1; D perhaps matches TRBD1 (5 bases). CDR1 is SGHNT, CDR2 YYREEE, per germline (reference sequence). The length of the CDR3 is 14 residues. Trimming left V 4 bases short and J 5 bases short, with 15 bases between. The CDR3: CASSRDLGSTEAFF. The CDR3 bases are TGTGCCAGCAGCCGGGACCTTGGGAGTACTGAAGCTTTCTTT. The full variable domain, with the rest looked up from reference TRBV5-4 and TRBJ1-1, is ETGVTQSPTHLIKTRGQQVTLRCSSQSGHNTVSWYQQALGQGPQFIFQYYREEENGRGNFPPRFSGLQFPNYSSELNVNALELDDSALYLCASSRDLGSTEAFFGQGTRLTVV.

This clonotype turned up a few times. The rearrangement links TRBV5-1 to TRBJ2-5, with D hard to call. The germline V and J ends were trimmed by 0 bases and 3 bases, with 3 bases remaining between them. Looked up from germline, CDR1 is SGHRS and CDR2 is YFSETQ. The CDR3 is 12 amino acids. CDR3 loop: CASSLGKETQYF. The CDR3 DNA follows: TGCGCCAGCAGCTTGGGAAAAGAGACCCAGTACTTC.

V and J are TRBV7-3 and TRBJ1-1, with D possibly being TRBD1 (5 bases). The CDR3 runs 14 residues. The ends were cut back, 5 bases at V and 4 bases at J, with 14 bases in the middle. Germline loops: CDR1 SGHTA, CDR2 FQGTGA. As DNA, the CDR3 is TGTGCCAGCAGCCAGGTCACTGGGGGCACTGAAGCTTTCTTT. Residues: CASSQVTGGTEAFF.

This clonotype was seen many times. The rearrangement uses TRBV5-1 and TRBJ2-5; D not resolved. V lost 0 bases to trimming and J lost 4 bases, with 7 bases between them. This CDR3 spans 13 amino acids. CDR1 is SGHRS and CDR2 is YFSETQ in the germline V gene. The CDR3 DNA follows: TGCGCCAGCAGCTTGGAAGGCGGAGAGACCCAGTACTTC. Amino acids: CASSLEGGETQYF.

Concerning this clonotype itself: One junction end does not reproduce the germline sequence, and a read error may be involved. The chain has TRBV9 and TRBJ2-3; D not resolved. This CDR3 is built from 14 residues. Germline assignment: CDR1 SGDLS and CDR2 YYNGEE. The CDR3 nucleotides are TGTGTCAGCACACACCCTTCTAGCACAGATACGCAGTATTTT. Amino acid sequence: CVSTHPSSTDTQYF.

This clonotype occurred a few times. V and J are TRBV12-3 or TRBV12-4 and TRBJ1-1; D unclear. The CDR3 is 12 amino acids. Trimming pared 6 bases from V and 4 bases from J, leaving 9 bases between. The CDR3, as DNA: TGTGCCAGCAGGGCCAGTAGCACTGAAGCTTTCTTT. This translates into CASRASSTEAFF.

V gene TRBV27 combines with J gene TRBJ1-4, with a possible D match to TRBD1 (5 bases). The CDR3 is made up of 13 amino acids. CDR1 is MNHEY and CDR2 is SMNVEV in the germline V gene (reference sequence). The V and J ends lost 2 bases and 7 bases respectively, with 8 bases between them. The CDR3 DNA sequence: TGTGCCAGCAGTTTAGGGGGTGGTGAAAAACTGTTTTTT. The encoded protein is CASSLGGGEKLFF. The variable domain in full, completed from reference TRBV27 and TRBJ1-4, reads EAQVTQNPRYLITVTGKKLTVTCSQNMNHEYMSWYRQDPGLGLRQIYYSMNVEVTDKGDVPEGYKVSRKEKRNFPLILESPSPNQTSLYFCASSLGGGEKLFFGSGTQLSVL.

The V and J genes are TRBV29-1 and TRBJ2-5; maybe TRBD1 (8 bases). CDR3 length: 12 amino acids. Germline V gene sequence: CDR1 SQVTM, CDR2 ANQGSEA. V shed 8 bases and J shed 5 bases, with 15 bases lying between them. The CDR3 protein is CSFGQGGETQYF. CDR3 sequence (DNA): TGCAGCTTCGGACAGGGAGGGGAGACCCAGTACTTC. Variable domain in full (rest from reference TRBV29-1 and TRBJ2-5): SAVISQKPSRDICQRGTSLTIQCQVDSQVTMMFWYRQQPGQSLTLIATANQGSEATYESGFVIDKFPISRPNLTFSTLTVSNMSPEDSSIYLCSFGQGGETQYFGPGTRLLVL.

This clonotype was seen a few times. The chain uses TRBV15 and TRBJ2-5; a possible D gene is TRBD1 (6 bases). V was cut by 1 base and J by 7 bases, with 13 bases left in between. This CDR3 has 14 amino acids. Germline V gene data show CDR1 as LNHNV and CDR2 as YYDKDF (reference sequence). The CDR3 loop reads CATSRGGGGGTQYF. CDR3 DNA: TGTGCCACCAGCAGAGGTGGTGGGGGCGGGACCCAGTACTTC.

This chain joins TRBV10-3 and TRBJ1-1; weak D call: TRBD1 (6 bases). The CDR3 runs 14 residues. CDR1 is ENHRY, CDR2 SYGVKD, per germline. V was pared by 6 bases and J by 7 bases, with 18 bases between. The CDR3 loop is CAIRLEPRGSEAFF. The CDR3 DNA reads TGTGCCATCAGATTGGAACCAAGGGGGAGTGAAGCTTTCTTT.

This clonotype appeared once. The gene calls are TRBV7-8 and TRBJ2-7; TRBD1 agrees at 7 bases. Losses at the gene ends were 0 bases for V and 5 bases for J; bases not matched to a gene: 13. The CDR3 is made up of 17 amino acids. Germline V gene data show CDR1 as SGHVS and CDR2 as FQNEAQ. The CDR3 sequence is CASSLAYIGGSLDEQYF. The DNA of the CDR3 is TGTGCCAGCAGCTTAGCGTATATAGGGGGCTCTTTGGACGAGCAGTACTTC.

This clonotype was detected a few times. The chain combines TRBV28 with TRBJ2-5; weak D call: TRBD2 (5 bases). V gave up 2 bases and J gave up 4 bases, with 8 bases separating them. Per the germline V gene, CDR1 is MDHEN and CDR2 is SYDVKM. The length of the CDR3 is 13 residues. CDR3 residues: CASSLVGRETQYF. CDR3 DNA: TGTGCCAGCAGTTTAGTGGGGAGAGAGACCCAGTACTTC.

V and J are TRBV6-1 and TRBJ2-7; tentatively, D is TRBD2 (5 bases). Per germline, CDR1 MNHNS and CDR2 SASEGT. V shed 7 bases and J shed 2 bases, with 12 bases lying between them. CDR3 length: 13 amino acids. CDR3 amino acids: CASTSWETYEQYF. The CDR3 DNA reads TGTGCCAGCACTAGCTGGGAAACCTACGAGCAGTACTTC.

V gene TRBV2 combines with J gene TRBJ2-7; 10 nucleotides agree with TRBD1. V was pared by 6 bases and J by 5 bases, with 4 bases of the junction left unmatched. The germline CDR1 and CDR2 sequences are SNHLY and FYNNEI. The CDR3 is 13 residues long. The CDR3 loop is CASRPDRGDEQYF. CDR3 DNA sequence: TGTGCCAGCAGGCCGGACAGGGGGGACGAGCAGTACTTC.

This clonotype was counted only a few times. The J gene is TRBJ2-2, the V gene TRBV4-1, with 10 bases that match TRBD1. The CDR3 covers 17 residues. Trimming removed 0 bases from V and 5 bases from J; junction bases left unmatched: 6. Germline loops: CDR1 MGHRA, CDR2 YSYEKL. In DNA, the CDR3 is TGCGCCAGCAGCCAAGACAGGACAGGGGGGTTTACCGGGGAGCTGTTTTTT. Translating it yields CASSQDRTGGFTGELFF.